The clone carrying this T cell receptor beta chain came up a few times. The data stem from a study of blood T cell repertoires in COVID-19. Overall study: The cDNA or gDNA used as material had been derived from T cells, B-cell-depleted T cells, or PBMCs.

CDR1 is MDHEN and CDR2 is SYDVKM in the germline V gene. The CDR3 extends over 15 amino acids. J gave up 4 bases and V 6 bases, and 9 bases lay outside the gene matches. Profiled with immunoSEQ multiplex PCR; TCRdb holds only in-frame clones, not every one. The table includes around 170,000 clones, less than 90% detected once. This sequence originates from a middle-aged woman with acute or convalescent COVID-19. Material: peripheral blood. The rearrangement links TRBV28 to TRBJ1-5, with TRBD1 matching 7 bases. The CDR3, as DNA: TGTGCCAGCAGCCTCGACAGGGAATGGAATCAGCCCCAGCATTTT. Translation gives CASSLDREWNQPQHF.